This T cell receptor (beta chain) appears in the sequencing data of a study of cytomegalovirus exposure and HLA in healthy donors. Notes on the study in general: A later analysis revealed that TCR association rates differed between HLA loci, peaking at DRB1 and bottoming out at HLA-C.

About this clone itself: Antigen specificity is unknown.

A multiplex PCR was run with 60 Vbeta primers and 13 Jbeta primers. Profiling relied on immunoSEQ multiplex PCR, and the TCRdb table lists in-frame clones only, not all of them. The repertoire holds 200,000 or so clones, with about 85% as singletons. CDR3 length: 15 amino acids. Germline loops: CDR1 MNHNY, CDR2 SVGAGI (reference sequence). Trimming took 7 bases from V and 3 from J; bases not matched to a gene: 9. The sequenced sample was PBMCs. The rearrangement joins TRBV6-6 to TRBJ1-1; 9 positions match TRBD1. The clonotype originates from a human donor in good health. The CDR3 sequence is CASTPGQGGYTEAFF. The CDR3 DNA is TGTGCCAGCACCCCGGGACAGGGAGGATACACTGAAGCTTTCTTT.